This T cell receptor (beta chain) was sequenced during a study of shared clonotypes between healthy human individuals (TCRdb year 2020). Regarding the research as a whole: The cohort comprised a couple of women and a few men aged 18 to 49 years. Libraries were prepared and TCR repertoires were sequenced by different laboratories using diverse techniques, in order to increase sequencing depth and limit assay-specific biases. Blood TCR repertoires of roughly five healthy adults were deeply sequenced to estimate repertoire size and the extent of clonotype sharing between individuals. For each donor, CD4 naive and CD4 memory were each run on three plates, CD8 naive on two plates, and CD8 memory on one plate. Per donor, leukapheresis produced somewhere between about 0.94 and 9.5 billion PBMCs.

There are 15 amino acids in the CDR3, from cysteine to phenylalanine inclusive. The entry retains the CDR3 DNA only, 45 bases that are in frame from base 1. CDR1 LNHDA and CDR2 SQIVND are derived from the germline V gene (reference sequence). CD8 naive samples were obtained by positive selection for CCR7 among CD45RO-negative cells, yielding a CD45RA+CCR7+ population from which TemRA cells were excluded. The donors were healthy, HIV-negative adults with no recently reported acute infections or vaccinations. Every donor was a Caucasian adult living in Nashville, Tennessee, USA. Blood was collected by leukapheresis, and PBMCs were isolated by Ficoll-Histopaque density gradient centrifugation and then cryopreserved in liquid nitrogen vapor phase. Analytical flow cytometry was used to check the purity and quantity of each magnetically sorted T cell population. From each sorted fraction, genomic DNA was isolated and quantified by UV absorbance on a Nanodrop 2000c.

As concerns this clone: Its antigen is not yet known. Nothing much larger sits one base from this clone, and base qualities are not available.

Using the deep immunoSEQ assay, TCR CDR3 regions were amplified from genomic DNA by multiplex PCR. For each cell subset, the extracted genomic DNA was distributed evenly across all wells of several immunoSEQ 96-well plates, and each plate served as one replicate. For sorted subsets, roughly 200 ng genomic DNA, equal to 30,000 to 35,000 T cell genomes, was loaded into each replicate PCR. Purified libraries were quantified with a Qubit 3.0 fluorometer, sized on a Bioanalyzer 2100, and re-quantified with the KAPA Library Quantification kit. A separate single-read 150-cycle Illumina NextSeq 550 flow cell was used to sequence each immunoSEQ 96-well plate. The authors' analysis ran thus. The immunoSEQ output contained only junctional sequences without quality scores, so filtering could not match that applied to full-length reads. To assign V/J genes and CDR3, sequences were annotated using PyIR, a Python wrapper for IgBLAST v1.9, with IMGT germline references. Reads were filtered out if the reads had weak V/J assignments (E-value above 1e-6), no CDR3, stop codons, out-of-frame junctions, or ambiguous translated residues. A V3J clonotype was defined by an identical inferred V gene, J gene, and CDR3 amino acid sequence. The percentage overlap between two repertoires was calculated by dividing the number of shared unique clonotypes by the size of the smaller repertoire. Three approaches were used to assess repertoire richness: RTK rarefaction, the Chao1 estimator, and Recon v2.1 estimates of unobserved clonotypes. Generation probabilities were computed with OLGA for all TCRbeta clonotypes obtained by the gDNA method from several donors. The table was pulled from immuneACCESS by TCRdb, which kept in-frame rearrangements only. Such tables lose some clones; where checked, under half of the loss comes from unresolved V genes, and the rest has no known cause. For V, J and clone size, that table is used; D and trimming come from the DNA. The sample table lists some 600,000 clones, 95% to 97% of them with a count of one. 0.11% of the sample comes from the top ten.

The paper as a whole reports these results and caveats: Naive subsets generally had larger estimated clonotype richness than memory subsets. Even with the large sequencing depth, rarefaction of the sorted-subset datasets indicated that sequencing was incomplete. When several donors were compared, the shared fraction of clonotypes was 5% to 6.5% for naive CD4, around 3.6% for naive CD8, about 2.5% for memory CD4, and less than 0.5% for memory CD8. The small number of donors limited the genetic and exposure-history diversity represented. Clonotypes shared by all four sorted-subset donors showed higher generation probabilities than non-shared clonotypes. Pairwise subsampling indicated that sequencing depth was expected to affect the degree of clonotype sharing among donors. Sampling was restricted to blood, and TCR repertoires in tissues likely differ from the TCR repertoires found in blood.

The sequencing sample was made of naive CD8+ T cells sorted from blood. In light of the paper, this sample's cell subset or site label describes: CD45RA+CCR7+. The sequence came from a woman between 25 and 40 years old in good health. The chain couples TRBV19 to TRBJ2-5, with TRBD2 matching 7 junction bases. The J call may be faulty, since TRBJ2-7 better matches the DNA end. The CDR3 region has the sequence CASSPMAGEANEQYF. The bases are TGTGCCAGTAGCCCAATGGCGGGAGAGGCGAACGAGCAGTACTTC.